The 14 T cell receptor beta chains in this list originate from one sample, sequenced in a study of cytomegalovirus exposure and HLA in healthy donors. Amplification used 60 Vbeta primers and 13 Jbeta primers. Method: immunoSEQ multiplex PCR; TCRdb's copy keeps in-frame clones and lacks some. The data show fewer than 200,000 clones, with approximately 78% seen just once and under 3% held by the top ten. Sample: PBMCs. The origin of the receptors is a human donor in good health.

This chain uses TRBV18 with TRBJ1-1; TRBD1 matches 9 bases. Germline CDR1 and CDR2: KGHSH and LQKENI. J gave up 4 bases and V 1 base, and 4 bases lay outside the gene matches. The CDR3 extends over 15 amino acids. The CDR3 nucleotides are TGTGCCAGCTCACCACTTGGGACAGGGAGCACTGAAGCTTTCTTT. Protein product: CASSPLGTGSTEAFF. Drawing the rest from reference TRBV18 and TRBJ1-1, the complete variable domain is NAGVMQNPRHLVRRRGQEARLRCSPMKGHSHVYWYRQLPEEGLKFMVYLQKENIIDESGMPKERFSAEFPKEGPSILRIQQVVRGDSAAYFCASSPLGTGSTEAFFGQGTRLTVV.

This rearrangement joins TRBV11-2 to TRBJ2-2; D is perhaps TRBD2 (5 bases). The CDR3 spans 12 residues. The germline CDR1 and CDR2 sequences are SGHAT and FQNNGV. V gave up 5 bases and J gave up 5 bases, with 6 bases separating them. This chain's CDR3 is CASSRGTGELFF. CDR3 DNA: TGTGCCAGCAGCCGAGGGACCGGGGAGCTGTTTTTT.

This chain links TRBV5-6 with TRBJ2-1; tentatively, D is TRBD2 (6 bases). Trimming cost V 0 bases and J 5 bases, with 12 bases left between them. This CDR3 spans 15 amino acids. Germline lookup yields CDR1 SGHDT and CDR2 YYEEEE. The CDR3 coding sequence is TGTGCCAGCAGCTTGGCTATTAGCGGTGACAATGAGCAGTTCTTC. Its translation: CASSLAISGDNEQFF. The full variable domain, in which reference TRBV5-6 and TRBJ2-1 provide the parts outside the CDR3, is DAGVTQSPTHLIKTRGQQVTLRCSPKSGHDTVSWYQQALGQGPQFIFQYYEEEERQRGNFPDRFSGHQFPNYSSELNVNALLLGDSALYLCASSLAISGDNEQFFGPGTRLTVL.

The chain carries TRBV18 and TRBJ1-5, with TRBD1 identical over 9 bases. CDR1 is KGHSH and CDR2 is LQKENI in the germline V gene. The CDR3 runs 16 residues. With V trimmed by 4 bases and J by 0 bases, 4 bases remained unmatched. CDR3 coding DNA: TGTGCCAGCTCACTAGGGACAGGGAATAGCAATCAGCCCCAGCATTTT. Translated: CASSLGTGNSNQPQHF.

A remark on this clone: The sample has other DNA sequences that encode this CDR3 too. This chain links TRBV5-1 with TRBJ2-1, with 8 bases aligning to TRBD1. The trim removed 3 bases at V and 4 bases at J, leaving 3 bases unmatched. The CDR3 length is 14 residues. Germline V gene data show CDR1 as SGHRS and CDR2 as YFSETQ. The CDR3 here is CASSSTGGYNEQFF. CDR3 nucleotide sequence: TGCGCCAGCAGCTCTACAGGGGGGTACAATGAGCAGTTCTTC.

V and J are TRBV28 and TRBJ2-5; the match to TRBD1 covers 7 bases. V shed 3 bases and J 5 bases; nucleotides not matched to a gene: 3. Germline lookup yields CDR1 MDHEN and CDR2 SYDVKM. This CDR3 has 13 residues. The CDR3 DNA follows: TGTGCCAGCAGTTTGAGGGGGCCGGAGACCCAGTACTTC. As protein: CASSLRGPETQYF.

This CDR3 is CASSSDRGGSNQPQHF. CDR3 sequence (DNA): TGTGCCAGCAGTTCGGACAGGGGAGGTAGCAATCAGCCCCAGCATTTT. V is TRBV2 and J is TRBJ1-5; TRBD1 matches at 9 bases. The J segment lost 0 bases and the V segment lost 5 bases, leaving 5 bases of the junction unmatched. Germline CDR1 reads SNHLY; CDR2 reads FYNNEI. The CDR3 sequence is 16 residues long.

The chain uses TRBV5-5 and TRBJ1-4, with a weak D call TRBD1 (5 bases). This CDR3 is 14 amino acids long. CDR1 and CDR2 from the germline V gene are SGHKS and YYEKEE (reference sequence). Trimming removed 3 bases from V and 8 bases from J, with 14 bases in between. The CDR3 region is CASSSGGGSEKLFF. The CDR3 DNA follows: TGTGCCAGCAGCTCCGGGGGTGGCAGCGAAAAACTGTTTTTT.

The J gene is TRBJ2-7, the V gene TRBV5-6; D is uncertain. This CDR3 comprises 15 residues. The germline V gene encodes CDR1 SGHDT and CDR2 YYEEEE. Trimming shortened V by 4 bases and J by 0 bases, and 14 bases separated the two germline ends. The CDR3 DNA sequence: TGTGCCAGCAGCCCAAACCCGGCAGGCTCCTACGAGCAGTACTTC. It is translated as CASSPNPAGSYEQYF.

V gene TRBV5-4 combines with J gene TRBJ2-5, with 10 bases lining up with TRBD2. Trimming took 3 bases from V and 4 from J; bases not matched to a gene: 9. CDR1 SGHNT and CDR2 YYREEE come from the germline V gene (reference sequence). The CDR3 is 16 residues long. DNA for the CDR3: TGTGCCAGCAGCTCGCTACTAGCGGGGTCGGGAGAGACCCAGTACTTC. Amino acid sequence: CASSSLLAGSGETQYF.

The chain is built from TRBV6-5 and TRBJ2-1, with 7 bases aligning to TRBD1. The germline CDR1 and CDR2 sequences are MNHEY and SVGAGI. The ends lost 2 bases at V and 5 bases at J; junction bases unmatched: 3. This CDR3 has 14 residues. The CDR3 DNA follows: TGTGCCAGCAGTTACAGGGGGCGGGACAATGAGCAGTTCTTC. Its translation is CASSYRGRDNEQFF.

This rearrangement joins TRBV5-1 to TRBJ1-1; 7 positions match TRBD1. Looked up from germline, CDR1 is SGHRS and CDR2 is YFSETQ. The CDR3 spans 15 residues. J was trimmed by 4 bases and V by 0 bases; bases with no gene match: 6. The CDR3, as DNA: TGCGCCAGCAGCTTGGGGAGGGGGCCGAGCACTGAAGCTTTCTTT. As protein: CASSLGRGPSTEAFF. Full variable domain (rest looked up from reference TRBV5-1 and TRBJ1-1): KAGVTQTPRYLIKTRGQQVTLSCSPISGHRSVSWYQQTPGQGLQFLFEYFSETQRNKGNFPGRFSGRQFSNSRSEMNVSTLELGDSALYLCASSLGRGPSTEAFFGQGTRLTVV.

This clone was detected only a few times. The CDR3 DNA follows: TGTGCCAGCAGTTTCTGGACTAGCGGGGTTTCTGGGGAGCTGTTTTTT. Translating gives CASSFWTSGVSGELFF. This chain connects TRBV6-6 to TRBJ2-2, with 12 bases that match TRBD2. Germline CDR1 reads MNHNY; CDR2 reads SVGAGI (reference sequence). The CDR3 sequence is 16 residues long. Trimming took 4 bases from V and 8 from J; bases not matched to a gene: 8.

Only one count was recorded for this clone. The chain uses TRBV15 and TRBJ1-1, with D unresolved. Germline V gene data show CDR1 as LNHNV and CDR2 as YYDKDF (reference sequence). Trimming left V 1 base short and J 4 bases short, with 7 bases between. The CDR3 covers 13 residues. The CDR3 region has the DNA TGTGCCACCAGCAGAGGGGAGGTCACTGAAGCTTTCTTT. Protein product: CATSRGEVTEAFF.